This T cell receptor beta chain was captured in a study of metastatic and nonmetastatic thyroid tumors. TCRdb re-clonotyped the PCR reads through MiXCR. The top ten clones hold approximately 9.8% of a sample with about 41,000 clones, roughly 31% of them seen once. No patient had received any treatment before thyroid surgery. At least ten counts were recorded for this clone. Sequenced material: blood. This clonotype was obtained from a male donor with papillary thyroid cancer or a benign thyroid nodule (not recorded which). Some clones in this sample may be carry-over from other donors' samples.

The CDR3 DNA reads TGTGCCAGCAGTGATCGTCAGAAAAGGGGCACTGAAGCTTTCTTT. It yields the protein CASSDRQKRGTEAFF. The rearrangement links TRBV2 to TRBJ1-1; D is possibly TRBD1 (5 bases). The germline CDR1 and CDR2 sequences are SNHLY and FYNNEI. V lost 3 bases to trimming and J lost 4 bases, with 15 bases between them. This CDR3 is 15 amino acids long.